The present entry profiles one T cell receptor (beta chain) with its context. This sample was included in a study of CD8 T cells in Susac syndrome. RNA, at roughly 0.5 to 1 ug, was reverse transcribed with random hexamers. TCRdb analysed the immunoSEQ multiplex PCR reads with MiXCR anew, one entry per CDR3 protein. The sample yields 150,000 to 200,000 distinct CDR3 sequences, around 93% seen once. CDR1 KGHDR and CDR2 SFDVKD come from the germline V gene. Germline trimming cut 8 bases from V and 1 base from J; bases unmatched to any gene: 9. The CDR3 loop spans 16 amino acids. Specimen: CD4+ T cells from PBMCs. The chain is built from TRBV24-1 and TRBJ2-3; 9 nucleotides agree with TRBD2. This TCR was sampled from a human donor with multiple sclerosis. The CDR3: CATTEGAGGGTDTQYF. Here the CDR3 DNA reads TGTGCCACCACCGAAGGGGCGGGAGGGGGCACAGATACGCAGTATTTT.